A single sample gave rise to the 16 T cell receptor beta chains below, sequenced in a study of Graves' ophthalmopathy and Graves' hyperthyroidism. Amplified material comprised TCR beta CDR3 regions derived from RNA transcripts. The first-round RT-PCR employed HTBI primers together with the Qiagen OneStep RT-PCR kit. A multiplex PCR was then performed as the second round. Via MiXCR, TCRdb re-called the multiplex PCR reads, giving one row per CDR3 protein. The sample gives over a million distinct CDR3 sequences, 35% to 40% of which show up once; 11% is in the top ten. What was sequenced was peripheral blood or thyroid tissue (not recorded which). These receptors were taken from an adult man with Graves' hyperthyroidism.

V and J are TRBV7-8 and TRBJ1-2; D might be TRBD1 (6 bases). CDR3 length: 13 residues. Germline V lookup: CDR1 SGHVS, CDR2 FQNEAQ. The V end lost 6 bases, the J end lost 6 bases, and 14 bases lay between the germline ends. The CDR3 DNA follows: TGTGCCAGCAGTCTAGGGGGTATGGATGGCTACACCTTC. Amino acids: CASSLGGMDGYTF.

Here the CDR3 reads CASSVRQAQHF. In nucleotides, the CDR3 is TGTGCCAGCAGCGTCCGACAGGCCCAGCATTTT. J is TRBJ1-5 and V is TRBV7-2; TRBD1 might be the D (6 bases). V was cut by 5 bases and J by 11 bases, with 10 bases left in between. Looked up from germline, CDR1 is SGHTA and CDR2 is FQGNSA. This CDR3 comprises 11 residues.

At least ten counts were recorded for this clonotype. This chain connects TRBV7-9 to TRBJ2-2; 13 bases agree with TRBD2. Germline V CDR1 and CDR2: SEHNR, FQNEAQ (reference sequence). This CDR3 spans 16 amino acids. V lost 5 bases to trimming and J lost 6 bases; unmatched junction nucleotides: 6. In DNA, the CDR3 is TGTGCCAGCAGCGACCGGACTAGCGGGGGTCCCGGGGAGCTGTTTTTT. Translated, it gives CASSDRTSGGPGELFF.

The chain couples TRBV29-1 to TRBJ1-2, with D possibly TRBD1 on 5 matching bases. The CDR3 loop spans 12 amino acids. Trimming removed 5 bases at V and 5 bases at J, with 12 bases between. The germline CDR1 and CDR2 sequences are SQVTM and ANQGSEA. The DNA for the CDR3 is TGCAGCGTTAAAATCAGGGAGTATGGCTACACCTTC. Translation gives CSVKIREYGYTF.

The genes are TRBV30 and TRBJ1-2; the D gene is possibly TRBD1 (5 bases). V was pared by 4 bases and J by 2 bases, with 14 bases between. Germline V gene lookup returns CDR1 GTSNPN and CDR2 SVGIG (reference sequence). CDR3 length: 14 amino acids. The CDR3 region is CAWTSGATNYGYTF. The CDR3 DNA sequence: TGTGCCTGGACAAGTGGGGCAACGAACTATGGCTACACCTTC.

The chain links TRBV7-9 to TRBJ2-7, with D perhaps matching TRBD1 (6 bases). Trimming removed 4 bases at V and 3 bases at J, with 31 bases between. The CDR3 covers 20 residues. Germline CDR1 and CDR2: SEHNR and FQNEAQ (reference sequence). This CDR3 is CASSSTQGRSLSLSYYEQYF. The DNA for the CDR3 is TGTGCCAGCAGCTCCACACAGGGACGGAGTCTCTCCCTTTCCTACTACGAGCAGTACTTC.

This chain joins TRBV10-2 and TRBJ2-6, with unresolved D. The CDR3 contains 16 residues. Germline V CDR1 and CDR2: WSHSY, SAAADI. Trimming removed 2 bases from V and 0 bases from J, with 8 bases in between. This chain's CDR3 is CASSERAVSGANVLTF. DNA for the CDR3: TGCGCCAGCAGTGAGAGGGCAGTCTCTGGGGCCAACGTCCTGACTTTC.

The rearrangement uses TRBV25-1 and TRBJ2-7; a weak D match, TRBD1 (5 bases). Trimming pared 4 bases from V and 3 bases from J, leaving 22 bases between. The germline V gene has CDR1 MGHDK and CDR2 SYGVNS. The CDR3 has 17 amino acids. CDR3 nucleotide sequence: TGTGCCAGCAGTGCTAGAGAGGTGGACCAGGGCATCTACGAGCAGTACTTC. It translates to CASSAREVDQGIYEQYF.

This clonotype occurred a few times. CDR3 bases: TGTGCCAGCACCCTGGGGCCATACGAGCAGTACTTC. Its translation is CASTLGPYEQYF. The genes are TRBV28 and TRBJ2-7; possible D gene TRBD1, 5 bases. Germline loops: CDR1 MDHEN, CDR2 SYDVKM. CDR3 length: 12 amino acids. V shed 7 bases and J shed 4 bases, with 11 bases lying between them.

The V call is TRBV20-1, the J call TRBJ2-7, with D hard to call. CDR1 DFQATT and CDR2 SNEGSKA come from the germline V gene (reference sequence). This CDR3 region has 18 residues. Trimming took off 6 bases at V and 0 bases at J, with 27 bases between the two ends. The CDR3 region is CSALNPRLTGISSYEQYF. Here the CDR3 DNA reads TGCAGTGCCCTGAATCCCAGACTCACTGGGATTAGCTCCTACGAGCAGTACTTC.

This clonotype has at least ten counts. V is TRBV7-9 and J is TRBJ2-7; 7 bases fit TRBD1. CDR3 length: 13 residues. CDR1 SEHNR and CDR2 FQNEAQ come from the germline V gene (reference sequence). V gave up 10 bases and J gave up 0 bases; unmatched junction bases: 6. CDR3 coding DNA: TGTGCCACCGGCCGACAGGGCTCCTACGAGCAGTACTTC. Translated, it gives CATGRQGSYEQYF. Complete variable domain (other parts from reference TRBV7-9 and TRBJ2-7): DTGVSQNPRHKITKRGQNVTFRCDPISEHNRLYWYRQTLGQGPEFLTYFQNEAQLEKSRLLSDRFSAERPKGSFSTLEIQRTEQGDSAMYLCATGRQGSYEQYFGPGTRLTVT.

This clonotype has a handful of counts. The rearrangement joins TRBV30 to TRBJ1-1; D not resolved. Between the trimmed V and J ends, which lost 3 bases and 7 bases, there was a span of 12 bases. The CDR3 loop spans 12 amino acids. Per the germline V gene, CDR1 is GTSNPN and CDR2 is SVGIG (reference sequence). This CDR3 is CAWRVGRSEAFF. Here the CDR3 DNA reads TGTGCCTGGAGGGTGGGGAGGAGTGAAGCTTTCTTT.

This clonotype was detected many times. Given a much more abundant clone one base away, this may be a read error. The chain couples TRBV7-2 to TRBJ2-5; no clear D. V lost 2 bases to trimming and J lost 6 bases, with 4 bases between them. Germline CDR1 is SGHTA and CDR2 is FQGNSA. The CDR3 is made up of 11 amino acids. The CDR3 region has the DNA TGTGCCAGCAGCTTACAAAAGACCCAGTACTTC. This translates into CASSLQKTQYF.

The chain joins TRBV6-5 to TRBJ1-5; D possibly corresponds to TRBD1 (6 bases). This CDR3 comprises 14 residues. The V end lost 2 bases, the J end lost 5 bases, and 10 bases lay between the germline ends. Germline values: CDR1 MNHEY, CDR2 SVGAGI. The CDR3 region is CASSYRGVDQPQHF. DNA for the CDR3: TGTGCCAGCAGTTACAGGGGGGTGGATCAGCCCCAGCATTTT.

This chain joins TRBV2 and TRBJ2-5; the D gene could be TRBD1 or TRBD2 (5 bases each). The CDR3 sequence is 14 residues long. V was cut by 4 bases and J by 4 bases, with 13 bases left in between. Germline V lookup: CDR1 SNHLY, CDR2 FYNNEI. Here the CDR3 DNA reads TGTGCCAGCAGTGTGATGACCGGGGCAGAGACCCAGTACTTC. Translated, it gives CASSVMTGAETQYF.

The sample holds one count of this clonotype. This rearrangement joins TRBV29-1 to TRBJ2-7; D perhaps matches TRBD2 (5 bases). The CDR3 consists of 14 residues. Per germline, CDR1 SQVTM and CDR2 ANQGSEA. V dropped 8 bases and J dropped 3 bases, with 20 bases sitting between them. CDR3 sequence reads: CSSRGSDGLYEQYF. DNA for the CDR3: TGCAGCAGTCGAGGGTCGGACGGTCTCTACGAGCAGTACTTC.